These 3 T cell receptor beta chains share one sample of origin, sequenced in a study of tumor-infiltrating lymphocytes in primary liver carcinoma. RNA and DNA were co-extracted from approximately 20-30 mg of unsorted bulk tissue. cDNA specific to TCR beta was made from 450 to 500 ng of total RNA, with a constant-region primer employed for priming. Each TCR beta library was derived from three nested multiplex PCR rounds that employed slightly modified ARM-PCR. TRBV1-TRBV30 forward and Cbeta reverse primers drove the first two roughly 10-cycle rounds. Via MiXCR, TCRdb re-called the multiplex PCR reads, giving one row per CDR3 protein. Here the sample spans 40,000 to 55,000 distinct CDR3 sequences, less than 75% being singletons. The specimen was liver tumor tissue from sampling region 5. The subset: tumor region T5, tumor centre. These receptors were obtained from a man aged 35-49 years with primary liver carcinoma and hepatitis B virus infection.

This clonotype is medium-sized (0.01 to 0.1%) by share. The chain combines TRBV12-3 or TRBV12-4 with TRBJ1-1, with D perhaps TRBD1 (6 bases). The CDR3 extends over 14 amino acids. Trimming stripped 5 bases from V and 4 bases from J, with 14 bases between. CDR3 in amino acids: CASSPQQGSTEAFF. DNA for the CDR3: TGTGCCAGCAGTCCCCAACAGGGTAGCACTGAAGCTTTCTTT.

Comment on this clonotype: The junction departs from the called germline gene at one end, perhaps through a read error. V usage is TRBV6-1 and J usage is TRBJ2-3, with 7 nucleotides matching TRBD2. There are 16 residues in the CDR3. Germline CDR1 is MNHNS and CDR2 is SASEGT. CDR3 in amino acids: CASSQLAGLITDTRCF. CDR3 DNA sequence: TGTGCCAGCAGTCAATTAGCGGGTTTAATCACAGATACGCGGTGTTTT.

As for this clonotype: A much larger clonotype is one base distant, so this may be a read error. The chain couples TRBV29-1 to TRBJ1-1; 7 nucleotides match TRBD1. The V gene's germline CDR1 is SQVTM and CDR2 ANQGSEA. With 6 bases clipped from V and 3 bases from J, the junction kept 7 bases outside the gene matches. This CDR3 has 13 amino acids. The chain's CDR3 is CSVADRRHTEAFF. The CDR3 DNA follows: TGCAGCGTAGCGGACAGGAGGCACACTGAAGCTTTCTTT. The whole variable domain, filled in from reference TRBV29-1 and TRBJ1-1, reads SAVISQKPSRDICQRGTSLTIQCQVDSQVTMMFWYRQQPGQSLTLIATANQGSEATYESGFVIDKFPISRPNLTFSTLTVSNMSPEDSSIYLCSVADRRHTEAFFGQGTRLTVV.